This T cell receptor (beta chain) was documented in a study of identical twins. The study's findings and limits: Out-of-frame alpha sequences shared between twins exhibited an excess of low generation probability. Insertions were reduced in abundant cord blood beta clonotypes but not in memory repertoires.

Template switching added a universal primer site; cDNA carried unique molecular identifiers. One entry per CDR3 protein results from TCRdb running MiXCR on the 5' RACE reads. The sample holds about 460,000 distinct CDR3 sequences; more than 13% are singletons and the top ten take more than 0.5%. CDR3 length: 14 residues. Germline CDR1 is SQVTM and CDR2 is ANQGSEA. V trimming: 1 base; J trimming: 4 bases; junction bases outside the gene matches: 3. For this clonotype: Antigen unknown.

These sequences were also reported in another study, on yellow fever vaccine responses in identical twins. According to that study: Reportedly, the T cell response mounted by twins to vaccine seemed partly convergent, partly personalized.

Specimen: CD4+ T cells sorted from blood. This sequence was found in a woman aged 18-29 years in good health. The chain is built from TRBV29-1 and TRBJ2-1; TRBD2 aligns across 8 bases. CDR3 sequence reads: CSVEAPGGYNEQFF. DNA for the CDR3: TGCAGCGTTGAAGCTCCGGGGGGGTACAATGAGCAGTTCTTC.